This is a list of T cell receptor beta chains from one sample in a study of T cells in Graves' hyperthyroidism and ophthalmopathy. TCRdb re-called the multiplex PCR reads with MiXCR, one entry per CDR3 protein. The repertoire includes around 250,000 distinct CDR3 sequences, around 15% of them detected once, and under 35% sits in the top ten. Material: blood. The receptors derive from a woman aged 18-29 years with Graves' ophthalmopathy. Both conserved end residues are part of each CDR3. D genes are given only for firm matches. Size tells how often a clone was seen (once, few, many) or the class of an expanded clone, and some rows leave it out.

j_call,d_call,clone_size,v_call,cdr3_nt,cdr3_aa
TRBJ1-2,TRBD1,many,TRBV5-1,TGCGCCAGCAGCTTGGCCGAGGACAGGGTCTATGGCTACACCTTC,CASSLAEDRVYGYTF
TRBJ1-5,TRBD1,NA,TRBV19,TGTGCCAGTGAGACAGGGGGCGGTGGGCCCCAGCATTTT,CASETGGGGPQHF
TRBJ1-5,TRBD1,many,TRBV5-5,TGTGCCAGCAGTCACAGGGGAACCCCAAATCAGCCCCAGCATTTT,CASSHRGTPNQPQHF
TRBJ1-2,NA,many,TRBV7-6,TGTGCCAGCAGCTTAGGCCTCGGGACAACCCCCTTTCCCCCCTATGGCTACACCTTC,CASSLGLGTTPFPPYGYTF
TRBJ2-3,NA,NA,TRBV18,TGTGCCAGCTCACCTCCCAATCCCTGGGATACGCAGTATTTT,CASSPPNPWDTQYF
TRBJ2-7,TRBD2,many,TRBV11-2,TGTGCCAGCAGCATTAGCGGGAGGGCTTCCGAGCAGTACTTC,CASSISGRASEQYF
TRBJ2-2,NA,many,TRBV18,TGTGCCAGCTCACCTTCCGGGACGGTGTACACCGGGGAGCTGTTTTTT,CASSPSGTVYTGELFF
TRBJ1-2,TRBD1,many,TRBV11-2,TGTGCCAGCAGCCTCACAATAGGGGGCCGCGACTATGGCTACACCTTC,CASSLTIGGRDYGYTF
TRBJ2-1,TRBD1,many,TRBV7-9,TGTGCCAGCAGCATGACAGGGGGCAACACACACAATGAGCAGTTCTTC,CASSMTGGNTHNEQFF
TRBJ2-3,TRBD2,many,TRBV7-8,TGTGCCAGCAGGGAGGGGAGCGGGGCAGATACGCAGTATTTT,CASREGSGADTQYF
TRBJ1-3,NA,many,TRBV2,TGTGCCAGCTCCCCGGACACTGGAAACACCATATATTTT,CASSPDTGNTIYF
TRBJ1-1,NA,once,TRBV28,TGTGCCAGCAGTTTAGCGGGACCCACGAACACTGAAGCTTTCTTT,CASSLAGPTNTEAFF
TRBJ2-1,TRBD2,once,TRBV2,TGTGCCAGCAGTTTGCGGGAGGGCCCCAGCTCCTACAATGAGCAGTTCTTC,CASSLREGPSSYNEQFF
TRBJ1-6,NA,many,TRBV6-6,TGTGCCAGCAGTTACTCAGGGGATAGTTCACCCCTCCACTTT,CASSYSGDSSPLHF
TRBJ1-1,NA,many,TRBV11-2,TGTGCCAGCAGCTTAGTTGGGGGCAACACTGAAGCTTTCTTT,CASSLVGGNTEAFF
TRBJ2-3,TRBD1,NA,TRBV3-1,TGTGCCAGCAGTCGCAGGACAGGCGGCGCAGATACGCAGTATTTT,CASSRRTGGADTQYF
TRBJ1-4,NA,NA,TRBV20-1,TGCAGTGCTTCAGATAGGGGGAAGGGTGAAAAACTGTTTTTT,CSASDRGKGEKLFF